The 20 T cell receptor beta chains given below trace back to one sample, sequenced in a study of cytomegalovirus exposure and HLA in healthy donors. It was with 60 Vbeta and 13 Jbeta primers that the PCR ran. Data came from immunoSEQ multiplex PCR; TCRdb stores just in-frame clones and leaves some out. Of about 190,000 clones in the sample, approximately 85% are singletons; the top ten hold roughly 0.73%. Sequencing input: PBMCs. The receptors stem from a woman in her late teens or twenties in good health and CMV-seronegative.

The sample holds one count of this clone. The chain uses TRBV2 and TRBJ2-2; D gene unclear. Trimming cost V 0 bases and J 6 bases, with 11 bases left between them. CDR1 and CDR2 (germline): SNHLY, FYNNEI. This CDR3 spans 15 amino acids. The chain's CDR3 is CASSEALAGPGELFF. CDR3 nucleotides: TGTGCCAGCAGTGAAGCCCTCGCCGGTCCCGGGGAGCTGTTTTTT.

The genes are TRBV5-8 and TRBJ1-3; 10 bases align to TRBD1. CDR1 and CDR2 from the germline V gene are SGHTS and YDEGEE. Trimming at V came to 4 bases and at J to 0 bases, leaving 10 bases not matched to a gene. The CDR3 loop spans 18 amino acids. CDR3 DNA: TGTGCCAGCAGCCCGATGGGACAGGGGACTTACTCTGGAAACACCATATATTTT. It specifies CASSPMGQGTYSGNTIYF.

V and J are TRBV9 and TRBJ2-7; TRBD2 aligns across 8 bases. Unmatched junction bases numbered 7, after V lost 3 bases and J lost 5 bases. The CDR3 is made up of 14 amino acids. Germline V lookup: CDR1 SGDLS, CDR2 YYNGEE. CDR3 sequence (DNA): TGTGCCAGCAGCGGCAGCGGGAGAAGGGACGAGCAGTACTTC. It codes for CASSGSGRRDEQYF. The whole variable domain, filled in from reference TRBV9 and TRBJ2-7, reads DSGVTQTPKHLITATGQRVTLRCSPRSGDLSVYWYQQSLDQGLQFLIQYYNGEERAKGNILERFSAQQFPDLHSELNLSSLELGDSALYFCASSGSGRRDEQYFGPGTRLTVT.

The CDR3 is CASSHSGRGNEQFF. Written as DNA, the CDR3 is TGTGCCAGCAGCCACAGCGGGAGGGGCAATGAGCAGTTCTTC. V usage is TRBV27 and J usage is TRBJ2-1; 10 nucleotides align to TRBD2. This CDR3 comprises 14 residues. Germline V gene sequence: CDR1 MNHEY, CDR2 SMNVEV (reference sequence). Trimming took 6 bases from V and 6 from J; bases not matched to a gene: 5.

About this clone itself: The junction shows a germline mismatch at one end, possibly a read error. The V call is TRBV5-1, the J call TRBJ2-2, with TRBD2 identical over 12 bases. This CDR3 has 16 residues. Germline CDR1 and CDR2: SGHRS and YFSETQ. DNA of the CDR3: TGCGCCAGCAGCCCTCTAGCGGGAGGGAACGCCGGGGAGCTGTTTTTT. Protein sequence: CASSPLAGGNAGELFF.

The chain employs TRBV6-1 and TRBJ2-1, with unresolved D. The CDR3 length is 11 residues. Looked up from germline, CDR1 is MNHNS and CDR2 is SASEGT. Trimming removed 6 bases from V and 9 bases from J, with 9 bases in between. The CDR3 nucleotides read TGTGCCAGCAGCCCCCCCGGTGAGCAGTTCTTC. It is translated as CASSPPGEQFF.

V is TRBV27 and J is TRBJ1-5; no clear D gene. Germline V gene data show CDR1 as MNHEY and CDR2 as SMNVEV (reference sequence). With 3 bases removed from V and 0 bases from J, the gap between germline ends came to 6 bases. The CDR3 length is 14 residues. CDR3 DNA: TGTGCCAGCAGTTTCGGGGTTAGCAATCAGCCCCAGCATTTT. This codes for CASSFGVSNQPQHF.

This chain connects TRBV19 to TRBJ1-2; 9 nucleotides match TRBD1. This CDR3 contains 14 residues. V lost 5 bases to trimming and J lost 7 bases; unmatched junction nucleotides: 8. Germline loops: CDR1 LNHDA, CDR2 SQIVND (reference sequence). CDR3 sequence reads: CASSLIQGAIGYTF. The CDR3 nucleotides are TGTGCCAGTAGTTTAATACAGGGGGCGATTGGCTACACCTTC.

CDR3 nucleotides: TGTGCCAGCAGCGACGCGGGGGGAGGGGCTAACTATGGCTACACCTTC. It translates to CASSDAGGGANYGYTF. The chain links TRBV13 to TRBJ1-2; D perhaps matches TRBD1 (5 bases). Trimming removed 5 bases at V and 0 bases at J, with 16 bases between. Germline values: CDR1 PRHDT, CDR2 FYEKMQ (reference sequence). This CDR3 has 16 amino acids.

The chain recombines TRBV19 with TRBJ2-1; no reliable D call. V was cut by 9 bases and J by 0 bases, with 9 bases left in between. Germline CDR1 is LNHDA and CDR2 is SQIVND (reference sequence). CDR3 length equals 13 residues. Here the CDR3 reads CASRGGSYNEQFF. Written as DNA, the CDR3 is TGTGCCAGCCGCGGTGGCTCCTACAATGAGCAGTTCTTC.

A remark on this clone: The identical CDR3 is also encoded by other nucleotide sequences in the sample. The rearrangement joins TRBV5-1 to TRBJ2-3; 8 bases agree with TRBD2. The trim removed 0 bases at V and 0 bases at J, leaving 3 bases unmatched. This CDR3 has 16 amino acids. From germline, CDR1 is SGHRS and CDR2 YFSETQ. The CDR3 region has the DNA TGCGCCAGCAGCTTGGGAGCTAGCGGGAGCACAGATACGCAGTATTTT. Translating gives CASSLGASGSTDTQYF.

The chain is built from TRBV19 and TRBJ1-6; TRBD1 matches at 7 bases. The CDR3 is made up of 14 amino acids. Germline assignment: CDR1 LNHDA and CDR2 SQIVND (reference sequence). J was trimmed by 7 bases and V by 2 bases; bases with no gene match: 2. The CDR3 sequence is CASSIPRGNSPLHF. In nucleotides, the CDR3 is TGTGCCAGTAGTATACCCAGGGGGAATTCACCCCTCCACTTT.

The V call is TRBV6-5, the J call TRBJ2-5; possibly TRBD1 for D (6 bases). V was cut by 5 bases and J by 4 bases, with 8 bases left in between. Germline values: CDR1 MNHEY, CDR2 SVGAGI. This CDR3 is built from 12 residues. Here the CDR3 reads CASSLDRETQYF. Here the CDR3 DNA reads TGTGCCAGCAGTCTGGACAGAGAGACCCAGTACTTC.

The V and J genes are TRBV7-9 and TRBJ2-1, with 8 positions matching TRBD1. The CDR3 totals 15 residues. V shed 0 bases and J 5 bases; nucleotides not matched to a gene: 3. Per germline, CDR1 SEHNR and CDR2 FQNEAQ (reference sequence). CDR3 sequence: CASSLAGQVDNEQFF. CDR3 nucleotides: TGTGCCAGCAGCTTAGCGGGACAGGTCGACAATGAGCAGTTCTTC.

On this clone itself: This sample also contains other DNA sequences that code for the same CDR3. V is TRBV27 and J is TRBJ1-1; 8 bases fit TRBD1. CDR3 length: 16 amino acids. Trimming at V came to 6 bases and at J to 5 bases, leaving 14 bases not matched to a gene. Germline assignment: CDR1 MNHEY and CDR2 SMNVEV (reference sequence). The chain's CDR3 is CASSLVGRGRGTEAFF. The CDR3 bases are TGTGCCAGCAGCTTAGTGGGCAGGGGGCGTGGGACTGAAGCTTTCTTT.

The chain couples TRBV6-5 to TRBJ2-5, with 11 bases that match TRBD2. There are 15 residues in the CDR3. Trimming at V came to 5 bases and at J to 1 base, leaving 3 bases not matched to a gene. Germline V gene lookup returns CDR1 MNHEY and CDR2 SVGAGI. In nucleotides, the CDR3 is TGTGCCAGCAGTGTCGGGACTAGCGGCCAAGAGACCCAGTACTTC. Protein sequence: CASSVGTSGQETQYF.

The chain recombines TRBV7-2 with TRBJ2-5; TRBD2 agrees at 7 bases. The J call is uncertain, as TRBJ2-7 better fits the DNA end. This CDR3 region has 14 residues. The germline V gene encodes CDR1 SGHTA and CDR2 FQGNSA. The CDR3: CASSPYSGAYEQYF. In DNA, the CDR3 is TGTGCCAGCAGCCCTTACAGCGGGGCCTACGAGCAGTACTTC.

The chain combines TRBV2 with TRBJ1-1; D possibly corresponds to TRBD1 (5 bases). The germline V and J ends were trimmed by 8 bases and 2 bases, with 18 bases remaining between them. The CDR3 spans 15 residues. Germline-derived CDR1 and CDR2 are SNHLY and FYNNEI. DNA for the CDR3: TGTGCCAGCCCTGGGATAAGGGGCTCTAACACTGAAGCTTTCTTT. Encoded protein: CASPGIRGSNTEAFF.

This chain uses TRBV2 with TRBJ2-5; 7 bases map to TRBD2. The J call may be incorrect, as the DNA end agrees better with TRBJ2-7. Germline-derived CDR1 and CDR2 are SNHLY and FYNNEI. The CDR3 is 14 residues long. The DNA for the CDR3 is TGTGCCAGCAGTGTAGAGGTGACTAGCTTCGAGCAGTACTTC. Amino acid sequence: CASSVEVTSFEQYF.

Worth noting for this clone: Other nucleotide sequences in the sample specify the same CDR3. This sequence joins TRBV15 and TRBJ2-7, with a weak D call TRBD2 (5 bases). The CDR3 sequence is 15 residues long. Trimming pared 5 bases from V and 0 bases from J, leaving 14 bases between. Germline V gene lookup returns CDR1 LNHNV and CDR2 YYDKDF (reference sequence). DNA of the CDR3: TGTGCCACCAGCTCTAGCCGGGGAACCTCCTACGAGCAGTACTTC. This sequence encodes CATSSSRGTSYEQYF.